This TCR beta chain was sequenced in a study of T cell changes during pregnancy in multiple sclerosis. Only in-frame clones appear in the TCRdb table, and some are missing; sequencing was by immunoSEQ multiplex PCR. The table lists tens of thousands of clones, approximately 91% of them singletons. After removal of 5 bases from V and 6 bases from J, the junction contained 9 bases not matched to a gene. Germline CDR1 reads SGHTA; CDR2 reads FQGTGA. This CDR3 is 15 amino acids long. This material consisted of peripheral blood, taken in the second trimester of pregnancy. The V gene is TRBV7-3, the J gene TRBJ2-3; 9 bases match TRBD1. This sequence originates from a female donor with multiple sclerosis, enrolled in a pregnancy study. The CDR3 nucleotides are TGTGCCAGCAGCCCTCCGGGACAGGGATCGGATACGCAGTATTTT. Translation: CASSPPGQGSDTQYF.